Shown below are 15 T cell receptor beta chains from a single sample sequenced in a study of blood T cells in healthy people across ages. Alongside a J-beta primer mix, a sample-barcoded 5' primer served in a second PCR lasting 7 to 11 cycles. MiXCR was run by TCRdb on the 5' RACE reads, yielding one entry per CDR3 protein. The table lists 540,000 or so distinct CDR3 sequences, less than 25% of them singletons. These same data were also listed under a study on T cells of mothers and their children.

Sequencing was carried out using blood. These TCRs come from a boy between 10 and 17 years old in good health.

Only a few counts were recorded for this clonotype. The chain combines TRBV5-1 with TRBJ2-3; TRBD1 agrees at 7 bases. Trimming removed 0 bases from V and 5 bases from J; junction bases left unmatched: 3. The CDR3 extends over 14 amino acids. CDR1 SGHRS and CDR2 YFSETQ come from the germline V gene. The CDR3 loop reads CASSLEGAGDTQYF. The CDR3 DNA follows: TGCGCCAGCAGCTTGGAGGGGGCCGGAGATACGCAGTATTTT.

The rearrangement uses TRBV19 and TRBJ2-3; D unresolved. The germline V gene has CDR1 LNHDA and CDR2 SQIVND (reference sequence). The CDR3 is 12 amino acids. Between the trimmed V and J ends, which lost 6 bases and 0 bases, there was a span of 4 bases. CDR3 coding DNA: TGTGCCAGTAGGCCTAGCACAGATACGCAGTATTTT. Protein: CASRPSTDTQYF.

There are a few counts of this clonotype. The rearrangement links TRBV6-2 or TRBV6-3 to TRBJ2-7; weak D call: TRBD1 (6 bases). The germline gives CDR1 MNHEY, CDR2 SVGEGT. The CDR3 runs 16 residues. Trimming took 0 bases from V and 0 from J, leaving 12 bases between them. The CDR3 is CASSYSTDRNSYEQYF. In nucleotides, the CDR3 is TGTGCCAGCAGTTACTCGACGGACAGAAACTCCTACGAGCAGTACTTC.

This clonotype was observed a few times. The V gene is TRBV12-3 or TRBV12-4, the J gene TRBJ2-2, with D perhaps matching TRBD2 (5 bases). The V and J ends lost 1 base and 5 bases respectively, with 8 bases between them. CDR3 length equals 14 residues. The CDR3 DNA follows: TGTGCCAGCAGTTTAGAGGGAGAAACCGGGGAGCTGTTTTTT. Amino acids: CASSLEGETGELFF.

This sequence joins TRBV4-3 and TRBJ2-1; D is undetermined. The CDR3 is made up of 14 amino acids. Germline values: CDR1 LGHNA, CDR2 YSLEER. Deletions cut 5 bases from V and 9 bases from J, with 17 bases between. CDR3 bases: TGCGCCAGCAGCTTCTATGCAGGCAGCACTGAGCAGTTCTTC. Amino acid sequence: CASSFYAGSTEQFF.

The rearrangement uses TRBV15 and TRBJ2-7, with 10 positions matching TRBD2. The germline gives CDR1 LNHNV, CDR2 YYDKDF (reference sequence). This CDR3 contains 17 residues. V trimming: 3 bases; J trimming: 2 bases; junction bases outside the gene matches: 10. As DNA, the CDR3 is TGTGCCACCAGCAGGGAGAAGACTAGCGGGTCCCCCTACGAGCAGTACTTC. Its protein is CATSREKTSGSPYEQYF. Complete variable domain (other parts from reference TRBV15 and TRBJ2-7): DAMVIQNPRYQVTQFGKPVTLSCSQTLNHNVMYWYQQKSSQAPKLLFHYYDKDFNNEADTPDNFQSRRPNTSFCFLDIRSPGLGDTAMYLCATSREKTSGSPYEQYFGPGTRLTVT.

The sample holds a few counts of this clonotype. The V and J genes are TRBV9 and TRBJ2-5; TRBD2 agrees at 9 bases. Germline values: CDR1 SGDLS, CDR2 YYNGEE. The CDR3 spans 16 residues. V shed 0 bases, J shed 3 bases, and the junction held 6 bases outside the gene matches. The CDR3 spells CASSVGPSGAEETQYF. As DNA, the CDR3 is TGTGCCAGCAGCGTAGGGCCTAGCGGGGCCGAAGAGACCCAGTACTTC. Full variable domain (remainder filled in from reference TRBV9 and TRBJ2-5): DSGVTQTPKHLITATGQRVTLRCSPRSGDLSVYWYQQSLDQGLQFLIQYYNGEERAKGNILERFSAQQFPDLHSELNLSSLELGDSALYFCASSVGPSGAEETQYFGPGTRLLVL.

This clonotype was detected only a few times. The V and J genes are TRBV29-1 and TRBJ2-5; D might be TRBD2 (6 bases). This CDR3 contains 13 residues. Trimming took 7 bases from V and 4 from J, leaving 16 bases between them. In germline, CDR1 is SQVTM, CDR2 ANQGSEA. This chain's CDR3 is CSAGLSVVETQYF. The CDR3 bases are TGCAGCGCCGGACTATCGGTCGTAGAGACCCAGTACTTC.

This clonotype was picked up one time. The V and J genes are TRBV4-3 and TRBJ2-3, with D possibly being TRBD2 (6 bases). Germline lookup yields CDR1 LGHNA and CDR2 YSLEER. The V gene lost 1 base and the J gene lost 5 bases, with 13 bases spanning the gap. The CDR3 has 15 residues. The DNA of the CDR3 is TGCGCCAGCAGCCAAGGGTCCGGGAGCGAAGATACGCAGTATTTT. The encoded protein is CASSQGSGSEDTQYF.

This clonotype turned up a few times. V and J are TRBV20-1 and TRBJ2-5, with 9 bases identical to TRBD2. The CDR3 has 13 amino acids. Trimming took 4 bases from V and 5 from J; bases not matched to a gene: 5. Germline V gene sequence: CDR1 DFQATT, CDR2 SNEGSKA (reference sequence). The CDR3 DNA sequence: TGCAGTGCTACCCTGGGACTAGCCGAGACCCAGTACTTC. This sequence encodes CSATLGLAETQYF.

The rearrangement links TRBV6-4 to TRBJ2-7; 10 bases are a match to TRBD2. Germline assignment: CDR1 MRHNA and CDR2 SNTAGT. J lost 3 bases, V lost 2 bases, and 7 bases had no gene match. The CDR3 has 16 residues. CDR3 loop: CASSDPERGGYYEQYF. The DNA of the CDR3 is TGTGCCAGCAGTGACCCCGAGCGGGGGGGATACTACGAGCAGTACTTC.

The rearrangement links TRBV6-5 to TRBJ1-4, with 8 bases lining up with TRBD1. Trimming removed 0 bases from V and 8 bases from J; junction bases left unmatched: 5. The germline V gene encodes CDR1 MNHEY and CDR2 SVGAGI. The length of the CDR3 is 15 residues. The CDR3 DNA sequence: TGTGCCAGCAGTTACTCTCCAGGGGGCGACGAAAAACTGTTTTTT. Its protein is CASSYSPGGDEKLFF.

The chain is built from TRBV7-3 and TRBJ2-5; the match to TRBD1 covers 10 bases. The J call may be incorrect, as the DNA end agrees better with TRBJ2-7. This CDR3 has 16 amino acids. The germline CDR1 and CDR2 sequences are SGHTA and FQGTGA. CDR3 nucleotides: TGTGCCAGCAGCTTTACCGGGACAGGGGTTGTCGACGAGCAGTACTTC. Translation gives CASSFTGTGVVDEQYF.

The rearrangement links TRBV9 to TRBJ1-3; D might be TRBD1 (6 bases). Trimming took off 8 bases at V and 8 bases at J, with 8 bases between the two ends. This CDR3 is built from 10 residues. Germline CDR1 reads SGDLS; CDR2 reads YYNGEE. Here the CDR3 DNA reads TGTGCCAGTGGGGGCCACACCATATATTTT. It specifies CASGGHTIYF.

CDR3 sequence reads: CASSSFGDRPVPYSNQPQHF. The CDR3 DNA follows: TGTGCCAGCAGTTCTTTCGGGGACAGGCCCGTCCCTTATAGCAATCAGCCCCAGCATTTT. This sequence joins TRBV28 and TRBJ1-5, with TRBD1 matching 8 bases. The V gene end was trimmed by 4 bases and the J gene end by 0 bases; junction bases not matched to a gene: 17. Looked up from germline, CDR1 is MDHEN and CDR2 is SYDVKM. The CDR3 covers 20 residues.